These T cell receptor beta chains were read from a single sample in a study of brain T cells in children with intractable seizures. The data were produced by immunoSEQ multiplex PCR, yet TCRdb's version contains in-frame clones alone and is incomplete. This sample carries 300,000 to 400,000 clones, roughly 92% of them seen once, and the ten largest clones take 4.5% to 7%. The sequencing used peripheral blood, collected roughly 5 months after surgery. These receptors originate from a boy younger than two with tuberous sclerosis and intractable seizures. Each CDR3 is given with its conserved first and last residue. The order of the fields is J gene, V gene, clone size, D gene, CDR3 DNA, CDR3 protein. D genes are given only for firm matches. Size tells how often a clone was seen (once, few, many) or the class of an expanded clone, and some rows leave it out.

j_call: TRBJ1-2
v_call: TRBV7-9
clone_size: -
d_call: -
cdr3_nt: TGTGCCAGCAGCCTAACAGGTGCTGCCTATGGCTACACCTTC
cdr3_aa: CASSLTGAAYGYTF

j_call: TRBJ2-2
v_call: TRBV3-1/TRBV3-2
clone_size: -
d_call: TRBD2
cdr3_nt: TGTGCCAGCAGGGCTAGCGGGACCGGGGAGCTGTTTTTT
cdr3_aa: CASRASGTGELFF

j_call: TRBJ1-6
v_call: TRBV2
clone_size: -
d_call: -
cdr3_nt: TGTGCCAGCAGGGACCCTAAGTTTTCACCCCTCCACTTT
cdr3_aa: CASRDPKFSPLHF

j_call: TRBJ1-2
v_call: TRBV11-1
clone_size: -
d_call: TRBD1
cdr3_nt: TGTGCCAGCAGCTTTCATCAGGGGGAGGGCTACACCTTC
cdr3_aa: CASSFHQGEGYTF

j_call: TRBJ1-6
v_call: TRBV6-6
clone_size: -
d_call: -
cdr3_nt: TGTGCCAGCAGCCTGTCTCGGGAGCACAGTTCACCCCTCCACTTT
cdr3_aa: CASSLSREHSSPLHF

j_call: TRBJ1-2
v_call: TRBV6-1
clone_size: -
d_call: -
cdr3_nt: TGTGCCAGCAGTGAAGGGATAGGCTACACCTTC
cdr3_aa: CASSEGIGYTF

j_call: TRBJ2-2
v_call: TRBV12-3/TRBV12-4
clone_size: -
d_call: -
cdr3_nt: TGTGCCAGCAGTTTTCCGGGTCCCGGGGAGCTGTTTTTT
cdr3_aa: CASSFPGPGELFF

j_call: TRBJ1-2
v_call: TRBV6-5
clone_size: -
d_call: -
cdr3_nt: TGTGCCAGCAATGGGGCGAGGGCATCGGGCTACACCTTC
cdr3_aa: CASNGARASGYTF

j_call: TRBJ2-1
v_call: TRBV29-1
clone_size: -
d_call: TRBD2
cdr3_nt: TGCAGCGTTCTGACTAGCGGACCAACAGCAGGTGAGCAGTTCTTC
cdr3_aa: CSVLTSGPTAGEQFF

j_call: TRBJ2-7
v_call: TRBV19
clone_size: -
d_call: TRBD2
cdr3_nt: TGTGCCAGTAGTATCCGGGGACTAGCGGGGTTCTACGAGCAGTACTTC
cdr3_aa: CASSIRGLAGFYEQYF

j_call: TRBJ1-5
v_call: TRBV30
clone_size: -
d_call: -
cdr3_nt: TGTGCCTACCGGACAGCCGAATATAGCAATCAGCCCCAGCATTTT
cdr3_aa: CAYRTAEYSNQPQHF

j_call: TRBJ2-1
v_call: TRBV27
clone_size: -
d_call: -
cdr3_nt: TGTGCCAGCAGGGACCACATAGGGCCCAGGGAGCAGTTCTTC
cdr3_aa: CASRDHIGPREQFF

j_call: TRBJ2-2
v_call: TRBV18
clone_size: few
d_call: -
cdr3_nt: TGTGCCAGCTCACCACGGACAACGAACACCGGGGAGCTGTTTTTT
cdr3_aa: CASSPRTTNTGELFF

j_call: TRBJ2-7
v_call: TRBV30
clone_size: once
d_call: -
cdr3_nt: TGTGCCTGGAGTGTGCGGAACGAGCAGTACTTC
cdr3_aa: CAWSVRNEQYF

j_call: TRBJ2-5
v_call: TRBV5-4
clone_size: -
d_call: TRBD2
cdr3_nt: TGTGCCAGCAGCTTGGCCACTCCGGGACTAGCGGGAGTTGAGACCCAGTACTTC
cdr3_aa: CASSLATPGLAGVETQYF

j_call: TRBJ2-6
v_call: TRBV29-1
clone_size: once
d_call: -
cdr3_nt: TGCAGCGTGGGAGATTTTTCTGGGGCCAACGTCCTGACTTTC
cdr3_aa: CSVGDFSGANVLTF

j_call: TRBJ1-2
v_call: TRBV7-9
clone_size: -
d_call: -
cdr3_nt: TGTGCCAGCAGCTTAGGCCAGGCAGGCTCTGGGGGCTACACCTTC
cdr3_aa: CASSLGQAGSGGYTF

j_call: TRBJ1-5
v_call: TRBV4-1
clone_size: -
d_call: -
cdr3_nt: TGCGCCAGCAGCCAGTTGGGCCCGGGAGAGGTAAGAGGTCAGCCCCAGCATTTT
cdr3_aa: CASSQLGPGEVRGQPQHF

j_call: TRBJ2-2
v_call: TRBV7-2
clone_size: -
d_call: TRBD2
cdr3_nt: TGTGCCAGCAGCTTAAGAGGACTAGCGGGAGTTAGAGCCGGGGAGCTGTTTTTT
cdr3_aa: CASSLRGLAGVRAGELFF

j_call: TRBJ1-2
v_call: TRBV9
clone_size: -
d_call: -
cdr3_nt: TGTGCCAGCACCCCTACCCCCGGGACAATCTACTATGGCTACACCTTC
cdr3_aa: CASTPTPGTIYYGYTF

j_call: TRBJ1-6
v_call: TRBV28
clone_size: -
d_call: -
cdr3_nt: TGTGCCAGCAGTTTAGCCGGGACGGGGGATTCACCCCTCCACTTT
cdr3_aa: CASSLAGTGDSPLHF

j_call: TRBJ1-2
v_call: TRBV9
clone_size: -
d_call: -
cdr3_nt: TGTGCCAGCAGCGCTCGGACGGACCATTACTATGGCTACACCTTC
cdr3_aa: CASSARTDHYYGYTF

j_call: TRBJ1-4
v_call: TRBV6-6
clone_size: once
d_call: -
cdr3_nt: TGTGCCAGCAGTCGCCCTGGGCTGGTCAAATTCGCAACTAATGAAAAACTGTTTTTT
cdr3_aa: CASSRPGLVKFATNEKLFF

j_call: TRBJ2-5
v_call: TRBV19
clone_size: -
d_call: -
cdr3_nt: TGTGCCAGTAGGCTTAACAGAGAAGAGACCCAGTACTTC
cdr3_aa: CASRLNREETQYF

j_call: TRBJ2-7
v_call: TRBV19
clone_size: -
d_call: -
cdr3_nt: TGTGCCAGTAGTATGGGACTGAGCGAGCAGTACTTC
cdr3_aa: CASSMGLSEQYF

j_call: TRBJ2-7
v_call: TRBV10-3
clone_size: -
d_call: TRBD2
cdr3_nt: TGTGCCATCAGTGAGTCACTAGCGGGAGGCTACGAGCAGTACTTC
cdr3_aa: CAISESLAGGYEQYF

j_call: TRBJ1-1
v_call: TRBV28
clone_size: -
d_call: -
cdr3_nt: TGTGCCAGCAGTTTAACAGAGAACACTGAAGCTTTCTTT
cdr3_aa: CASSLTENTEAFF

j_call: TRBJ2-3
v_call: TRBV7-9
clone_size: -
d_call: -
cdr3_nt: TGTGCCAGCAGCTGGGATATCAGTAGGAGCACAGATACGCAGTATTTT
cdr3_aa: CASSWDISRSTDTQYF

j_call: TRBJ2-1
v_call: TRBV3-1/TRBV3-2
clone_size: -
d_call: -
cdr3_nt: TGTGCCAGCAGCCAAGGACAGAGGGGTTACAATGAGCAGTTCTTC
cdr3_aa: CASSQGQRGYNEQFF

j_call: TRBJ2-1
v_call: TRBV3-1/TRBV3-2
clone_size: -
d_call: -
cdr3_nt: TGTGCCAGCAGCCCCGAACCCACCAATGAGCAGTTCTTC
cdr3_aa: CASSPEPTNEQFF

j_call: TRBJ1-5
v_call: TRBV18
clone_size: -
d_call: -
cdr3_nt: TGTGCCAGCTCACCACTGGGCCAAGTTAATCAGCCCCAGCATTTT
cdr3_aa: CASSPLGQVNQPQHF

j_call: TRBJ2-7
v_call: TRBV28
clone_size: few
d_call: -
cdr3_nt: TGTGCCAGCAGTTTACCACACACTCACGAGCAGTACTTC
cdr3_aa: CASSLPHTHEQYF

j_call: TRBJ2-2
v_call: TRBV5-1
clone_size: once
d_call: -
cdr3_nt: TGCGCCAGCAGCTTAGCGTACGGGGAGCTGTTTTTT
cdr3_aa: CASSLAYGELFF

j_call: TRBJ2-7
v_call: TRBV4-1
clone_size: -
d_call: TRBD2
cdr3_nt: TGCGCCAGCAGCCGAATTCTACTAGCGGAACTCTACGAGCAGTACTTC
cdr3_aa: CASSRILLAELYEQYF

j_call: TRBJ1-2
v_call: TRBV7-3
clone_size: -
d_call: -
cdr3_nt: TGTGCCAGCAGCTTAACCGTGGTAGGAGGCTACACCTTC
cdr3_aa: CASSLTVVGGYTF

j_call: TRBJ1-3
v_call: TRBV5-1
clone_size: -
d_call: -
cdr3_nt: TGCGCCAGCAGCTGGGGGGATTTACACACCATATATTTT
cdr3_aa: CASSWGDLHTIYF

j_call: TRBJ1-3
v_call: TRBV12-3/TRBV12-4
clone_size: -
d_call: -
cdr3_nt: TGTGCCAGCAGCCTCCTAAACACCATATATTTT
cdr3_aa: CASSLLNTIYF

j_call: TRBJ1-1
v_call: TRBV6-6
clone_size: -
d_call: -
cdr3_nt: TGTGCCAGCAGATATACAGGGAGTAGTTTCGACACTGAAGCTTTCTTT
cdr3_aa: CASRYTGSSFDTEAFF

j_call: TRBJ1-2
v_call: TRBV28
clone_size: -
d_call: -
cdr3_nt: TGTGCCAGCAGTTTACCCCATTATGGCTACACCTTC
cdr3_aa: CASSLPHYGYTF

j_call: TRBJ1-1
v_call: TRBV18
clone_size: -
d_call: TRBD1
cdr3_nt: TGTGCCAGCTCGCGTTTTTCAGGGGGCTTGAACACTGAAGCTTTCTTT
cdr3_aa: CASSRFSGGLNTEAFF

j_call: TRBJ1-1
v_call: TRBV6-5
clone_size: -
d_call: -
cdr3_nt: TGTGCCAGCAGTTTACAACCGAGGAACACTGAAGCTTTCTTT
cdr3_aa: CASSLQPRNTEAFF

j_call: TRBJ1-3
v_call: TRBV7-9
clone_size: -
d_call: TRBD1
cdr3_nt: TGTGCCAGCAGCGCGCACAGGGGATCACCTGGAAACACCATATATTTT
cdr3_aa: CASSAHRGSPGNTIYF

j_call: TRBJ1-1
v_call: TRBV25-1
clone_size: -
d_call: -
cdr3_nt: TGTGCCAGCAGTGAATATGACCGGGACACTGAAGCTTTCTTT
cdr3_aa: CASSEYDRDTEAFF

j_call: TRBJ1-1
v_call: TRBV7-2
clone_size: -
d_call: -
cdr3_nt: TGTGCCAGCAGCTTAGCTTTGGGGCACATGAACACTGAAGCTTTCTTT
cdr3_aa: CASSLALGHMNTEAFF

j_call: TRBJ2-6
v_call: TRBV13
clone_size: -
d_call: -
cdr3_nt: TGTGCCAGCAGCCGTGAGGGGGGCTACTCTGGGGCCAACGTCCTGACTTTC
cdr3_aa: CASSREGGYSGANVLTF

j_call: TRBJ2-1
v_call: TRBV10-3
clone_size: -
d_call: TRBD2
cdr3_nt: TGTGCCACAGGACTAGCTGTTGAGCAGTTCTTC
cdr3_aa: CATGLAVEQFF

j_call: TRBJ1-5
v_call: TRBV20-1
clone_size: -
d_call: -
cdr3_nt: TGCAGTGCTAGTCAGGGATCAGGACAGCCCCAGCATTTT
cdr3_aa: CSASQGSGQPQHF

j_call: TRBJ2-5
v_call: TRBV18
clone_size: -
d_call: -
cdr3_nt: TGTGCCAGCTCACCATTCAGGGAAGAGACCCAGTACTTC
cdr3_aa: CASSPFREETQYF

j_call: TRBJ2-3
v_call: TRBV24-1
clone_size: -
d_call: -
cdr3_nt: TGTGCCACCAGTGAGTACAGCCTGAGCACAGATACGCAGTATTTT
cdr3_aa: CATSEYSLSTDTQYF

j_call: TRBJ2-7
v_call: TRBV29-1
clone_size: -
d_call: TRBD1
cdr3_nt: TGCAGCGTTGAGGACCGGGACAGGGTGGGGTACGAGCAGTACTTC
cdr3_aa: CSVEDRDRVGYEQYF

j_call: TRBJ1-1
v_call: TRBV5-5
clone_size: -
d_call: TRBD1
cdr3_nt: TGTGCCAGCAGCTCACTACCGGGACAGGATAAGAACACTGAAGCTTTCTTT
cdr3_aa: CASSSLPGQDKNTEAFF

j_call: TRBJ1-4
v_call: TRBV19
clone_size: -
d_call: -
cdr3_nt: TGTGCCAGTAGTATAAATGAAAAACTGTTTTTT
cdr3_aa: CASSINEKLFF

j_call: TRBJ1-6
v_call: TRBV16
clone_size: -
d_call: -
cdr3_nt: TGTGCCAGCAGCCAATCATGGGTAGAGAATTCACCCCTCCACTTT
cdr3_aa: CASSQSWVENSPLHF

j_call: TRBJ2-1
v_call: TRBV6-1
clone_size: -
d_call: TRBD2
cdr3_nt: TGTGCCAGCAGTGAAGGACGAGCGGGGGTGAACAATGAGCAGTTCTTC
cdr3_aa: CASSEGRAGVNNEQFF

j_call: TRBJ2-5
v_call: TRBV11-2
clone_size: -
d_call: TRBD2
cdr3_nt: TGTGCCAGCAGCCGCGGACTAGCGGAAGAGACCCAGTACTTC
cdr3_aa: CASSRGLAEETQYF

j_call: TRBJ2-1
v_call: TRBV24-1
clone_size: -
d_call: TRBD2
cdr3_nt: TGTGCCACCAGTGAGCGGACTAGCGGATACAATGAGCAGTTCTTC
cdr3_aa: CATSERTSGYNEQFF

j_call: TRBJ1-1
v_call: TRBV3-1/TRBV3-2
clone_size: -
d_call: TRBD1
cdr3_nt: TGTGCCAGCAGCCCAAGACAGGGACGGAACACTGAAGCTTTCTTT
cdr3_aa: CASSPRQGRNTEAFF